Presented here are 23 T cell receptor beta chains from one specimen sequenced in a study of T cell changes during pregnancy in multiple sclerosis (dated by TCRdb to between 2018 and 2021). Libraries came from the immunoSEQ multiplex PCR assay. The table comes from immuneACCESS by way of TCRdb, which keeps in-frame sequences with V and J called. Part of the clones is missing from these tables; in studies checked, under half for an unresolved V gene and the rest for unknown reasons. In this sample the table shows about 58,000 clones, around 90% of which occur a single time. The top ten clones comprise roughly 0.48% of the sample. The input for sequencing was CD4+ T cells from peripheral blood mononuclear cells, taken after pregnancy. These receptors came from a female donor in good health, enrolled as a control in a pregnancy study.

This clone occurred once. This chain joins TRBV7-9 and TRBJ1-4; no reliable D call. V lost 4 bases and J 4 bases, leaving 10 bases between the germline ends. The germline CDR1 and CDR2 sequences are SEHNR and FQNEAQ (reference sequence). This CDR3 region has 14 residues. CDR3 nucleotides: TGTGCCAGCAGCTCGACTCCCGGTAATGAAAAACTGTTTTTT. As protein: CASSSTPGNEKLFF.

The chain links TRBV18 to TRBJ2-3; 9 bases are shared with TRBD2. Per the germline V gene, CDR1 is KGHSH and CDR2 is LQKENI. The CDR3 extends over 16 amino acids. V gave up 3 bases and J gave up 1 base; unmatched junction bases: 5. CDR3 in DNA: TGTGCCAGCTCACCGTTAAGGACTAGCGGCACAGATACGCAGTATTTT. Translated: CASSPLRTSGTDTQYF.

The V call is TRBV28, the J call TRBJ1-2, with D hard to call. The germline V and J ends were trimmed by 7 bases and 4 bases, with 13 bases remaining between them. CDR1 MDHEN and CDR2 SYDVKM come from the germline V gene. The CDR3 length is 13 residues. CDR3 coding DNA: TGTGCCAGCACCACCCCAGGATTCTATGGCTACACCTTC. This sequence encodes CASTTPGFYGYTF.

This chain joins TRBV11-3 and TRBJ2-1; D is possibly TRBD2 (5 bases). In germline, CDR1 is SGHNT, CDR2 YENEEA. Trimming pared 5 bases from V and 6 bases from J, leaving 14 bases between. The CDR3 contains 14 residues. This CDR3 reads CASSVGNRINEQFF. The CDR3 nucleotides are TGTGCCAGCAGCGTCGGGAATCGAATCAATGAGCAGTTCTTC. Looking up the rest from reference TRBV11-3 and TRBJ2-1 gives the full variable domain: EAGVVQSPRYKIIEKKQPVAFWCNPISGHNTLYWYLQNLGQGPELLIRYENEEAVDDSQLPKDRFSAERLKGVDSTLKIQPAELGDSAVYLCASSVGNRINEQFFGPGTRLTVL.

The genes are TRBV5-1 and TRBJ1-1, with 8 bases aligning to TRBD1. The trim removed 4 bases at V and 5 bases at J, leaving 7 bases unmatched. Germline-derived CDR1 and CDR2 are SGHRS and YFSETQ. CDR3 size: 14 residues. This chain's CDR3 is CASSIDRGGTEAFF. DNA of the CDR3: TGCGCCAGCAGCATAGACAGGGGAGGGACTGAAGCTTTCTTT.

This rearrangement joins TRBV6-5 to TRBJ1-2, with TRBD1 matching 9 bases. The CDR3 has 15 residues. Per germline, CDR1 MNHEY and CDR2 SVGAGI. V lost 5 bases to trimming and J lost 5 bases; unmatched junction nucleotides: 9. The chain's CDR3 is CASSGRDRERYGYTF. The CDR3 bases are TGTGCCAGCAGTGGTCGGGACAGGGAGAGGTATGGCTACACCTTC.

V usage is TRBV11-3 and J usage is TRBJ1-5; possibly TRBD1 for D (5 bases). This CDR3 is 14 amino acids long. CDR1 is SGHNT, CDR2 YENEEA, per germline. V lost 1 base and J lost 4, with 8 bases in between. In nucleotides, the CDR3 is TGTGCCAGCAGCTTAGCGGCAGGGAATCAGCCCCAGCATTTT. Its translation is CASSLAAGNQPQHF.

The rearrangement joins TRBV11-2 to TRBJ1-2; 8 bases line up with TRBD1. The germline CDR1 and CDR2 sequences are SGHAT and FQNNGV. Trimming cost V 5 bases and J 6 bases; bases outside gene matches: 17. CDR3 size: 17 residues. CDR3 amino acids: CASSPLTGALGLNGYTF. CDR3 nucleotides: TGTGCCAGCAGCCCCCTGACAGGGGCGTTGGGGCTCAATGGCTACACCTTC.

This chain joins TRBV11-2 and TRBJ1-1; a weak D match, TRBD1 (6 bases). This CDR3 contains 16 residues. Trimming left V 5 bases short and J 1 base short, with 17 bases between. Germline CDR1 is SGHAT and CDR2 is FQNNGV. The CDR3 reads CASSPLTGRGNTEAFF. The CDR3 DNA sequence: TGTGCCAGCAGCCCGCTAACAGGCAGGGGGAACACTGAAGCTTTCTTT.

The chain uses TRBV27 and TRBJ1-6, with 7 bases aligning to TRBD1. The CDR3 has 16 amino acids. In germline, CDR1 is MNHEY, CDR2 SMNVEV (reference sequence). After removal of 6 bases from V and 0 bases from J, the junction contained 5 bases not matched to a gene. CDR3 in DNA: TGTGCCAGCAGGGGACAGAGGAGCTCCTATAATTCACCCCTCCACTTT. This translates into CASRGQRSSYNSPLHF.

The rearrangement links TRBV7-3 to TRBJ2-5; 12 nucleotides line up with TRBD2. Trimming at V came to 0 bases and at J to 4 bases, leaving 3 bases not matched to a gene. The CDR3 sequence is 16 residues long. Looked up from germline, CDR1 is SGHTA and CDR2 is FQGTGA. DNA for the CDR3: TGTGCCAGCAGCTTAACGTCGGGACTAGCGGGAGAGACCCAGTACTTC. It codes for CASSLTSGLAGETQYF.

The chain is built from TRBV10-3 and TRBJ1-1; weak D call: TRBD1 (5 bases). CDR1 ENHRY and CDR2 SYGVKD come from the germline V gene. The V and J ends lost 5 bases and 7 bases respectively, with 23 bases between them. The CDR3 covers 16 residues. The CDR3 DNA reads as TGTGCCATCAGTCGGGAGACAGCCCCTGGATCCCTTGAAGCTTTCTTT. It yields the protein CAISRETAPGSLEAFF.

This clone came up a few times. The CDR3 is CASSLTGGGYTF. The CDR3 coding sequence is TGTGCCAGCAGCTTAACGGGGGGCGGCTACACCTTC. The J gene is TRBJ1-2, the V gene TRBV7-2, with D maybe TRBD1 (6 bases). Germline V CDR1 and CDR2: SGHTA, FQGNSA. The ends were cut back, 2 bases at V and 8 bases at J, with 9 bases in the middle. The CDR3 totals 12 residues. The full variable domain, completed using reference TRBV7-2 and TRBJ1-2, is GAGVSQSPSNKVTEKGKDVELRCDPISGHTALYWYRQSLGQGLEFLIYFQGNSAPDKSGLPSDRFSAERTGGSVSTLTIQRTQQEDSAVYLCASSLTGGGYTFGSGTRLTVV.

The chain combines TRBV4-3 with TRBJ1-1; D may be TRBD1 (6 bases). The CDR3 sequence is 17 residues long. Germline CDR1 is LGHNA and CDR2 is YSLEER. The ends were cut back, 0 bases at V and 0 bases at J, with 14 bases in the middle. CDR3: CASSQDLQGIMNTEAFF. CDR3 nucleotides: TGCGCCAGCAGCCAAGATCTGCAGGGGATCATGAACACTGAAGCTTTCTTT.

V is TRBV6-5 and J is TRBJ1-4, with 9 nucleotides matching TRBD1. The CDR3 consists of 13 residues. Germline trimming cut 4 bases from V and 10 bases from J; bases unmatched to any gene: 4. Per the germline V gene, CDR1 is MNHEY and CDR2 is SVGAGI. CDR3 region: CASSSPDRGKLFF. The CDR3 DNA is TGTGCCAGCAGTTCCCCGGACAGGGGAAAACTGTTTTTT.

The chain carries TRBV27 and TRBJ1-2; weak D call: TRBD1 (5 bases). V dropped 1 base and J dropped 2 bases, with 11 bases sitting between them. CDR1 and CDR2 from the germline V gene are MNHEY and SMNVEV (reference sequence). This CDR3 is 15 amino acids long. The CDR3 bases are TGTGCCAGCAGTTTATTGGGCGCAGGGAACTATGGCTACACCTTC. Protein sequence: CASSLLGAGNYGYTF.

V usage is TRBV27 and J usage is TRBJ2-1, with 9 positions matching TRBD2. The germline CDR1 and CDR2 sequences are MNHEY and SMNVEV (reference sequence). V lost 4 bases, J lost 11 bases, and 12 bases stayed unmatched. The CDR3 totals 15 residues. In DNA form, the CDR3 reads TGTGCCAGCAGTTCTCCGGGACTAGCATCCCATCAGCAGTTCTTC. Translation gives CASSSPGLASHQQFF.

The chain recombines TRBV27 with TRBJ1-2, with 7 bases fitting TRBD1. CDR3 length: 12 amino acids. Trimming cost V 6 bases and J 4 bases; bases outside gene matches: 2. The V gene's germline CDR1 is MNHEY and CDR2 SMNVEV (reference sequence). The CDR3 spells CASRDRAYGYTF. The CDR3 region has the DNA TGTGCCAGCAGAGACAGGGCCTATGGCTACACCTTC.

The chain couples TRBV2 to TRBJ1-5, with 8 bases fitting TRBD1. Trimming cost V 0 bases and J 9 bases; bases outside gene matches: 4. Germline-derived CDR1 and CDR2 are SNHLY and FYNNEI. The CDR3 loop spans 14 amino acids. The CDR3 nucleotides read TGTGCCAGCAGTGAAGCGGGGGGACAGGTGCCCCAGCATTTT. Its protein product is CASSEAGGQVPQHF.

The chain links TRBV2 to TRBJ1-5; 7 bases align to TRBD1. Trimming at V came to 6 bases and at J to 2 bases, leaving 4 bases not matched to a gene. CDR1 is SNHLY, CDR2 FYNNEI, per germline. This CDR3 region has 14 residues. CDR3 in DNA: TGTGCCAGCAGGACCGACAGGGGCAATCAGCCCCAGCATTTT. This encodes CASRTDRGNQPQHF.

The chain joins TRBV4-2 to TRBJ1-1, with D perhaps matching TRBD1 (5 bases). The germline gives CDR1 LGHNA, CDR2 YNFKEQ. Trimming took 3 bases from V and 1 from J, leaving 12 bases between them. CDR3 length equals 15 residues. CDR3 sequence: CASSQGGTGNTEAFF. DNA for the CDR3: TGTGCCAGCAGCCAGGGGGGAACAGGGAACACTGAAGCTTTCTTT.

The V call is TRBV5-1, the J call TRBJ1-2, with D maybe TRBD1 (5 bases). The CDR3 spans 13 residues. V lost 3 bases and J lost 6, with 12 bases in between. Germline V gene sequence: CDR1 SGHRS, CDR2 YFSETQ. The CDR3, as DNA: TGCGCCAGCAGCTCCCAGGGTAGTGATGGCTACACCTTC. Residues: CASSSQGSDGYTF.

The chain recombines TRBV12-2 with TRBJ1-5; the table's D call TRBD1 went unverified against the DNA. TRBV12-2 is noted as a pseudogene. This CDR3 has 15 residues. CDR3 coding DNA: TGTGCAAGTCGCTTGGGGACAGGCCTCAATCAGCCCCAGCATTTT. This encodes CASRLGTGLNQPQHF.